This TCR beta chain stems from a study of OX40 agonist ivuxolimab in advanced cancers. Points from the study as a whole: At doses 0.1 to 3.0 mg/kg, CD4+ and CD8+ clones expanded.

CDR1 MNHEY and CDR2 SVGAGI come from the germline V gene. V lost 2 bases and J 8 bases, leaving 15 bases between the germline ends. The CDR3 is made up of 15 amino acids. Profiling relied on immunoSEQ multiplex PCR, and the TCRdb table lists in-frame clones only, not all of them. The table lists tens of thousands of clones, approximately 90% of them singletons. A remark on this clone: The antigen is not known.

Sequenced material: CD4+ or CD8+ T cells sorted from blood, taken in a trial of the OX40 agonist ivuxolimab. V gene TRBV6-5 combines with J gene TRBJ1-4, with D possibly being TRBD1 (5 bases). The clonotype was recovered from an adult with an advanced solid tumor such as melanoma, head and neck, liver or kidney cancer. CDR3 amino acids: CASSYRARGREKLFF. The CDR3 DNA sequence: TGTGCCAGCAGTTACAGGGCGAGGGGCCGAGAAAAACTGTTTTTT.